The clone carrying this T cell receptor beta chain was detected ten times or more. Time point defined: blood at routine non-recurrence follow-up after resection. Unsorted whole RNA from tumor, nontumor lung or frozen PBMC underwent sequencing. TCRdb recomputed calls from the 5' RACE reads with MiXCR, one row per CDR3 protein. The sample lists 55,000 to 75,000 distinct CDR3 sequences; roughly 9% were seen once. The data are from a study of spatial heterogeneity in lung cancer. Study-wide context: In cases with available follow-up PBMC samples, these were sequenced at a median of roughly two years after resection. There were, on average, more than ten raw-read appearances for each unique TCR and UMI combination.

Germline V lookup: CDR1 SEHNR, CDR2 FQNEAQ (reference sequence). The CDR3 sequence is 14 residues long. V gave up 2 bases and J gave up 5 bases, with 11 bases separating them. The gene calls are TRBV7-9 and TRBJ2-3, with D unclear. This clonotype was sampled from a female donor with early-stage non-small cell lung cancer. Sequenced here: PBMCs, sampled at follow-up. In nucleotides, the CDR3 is TGTGCCAGCAGCTTACGCGCGGCAGGAGATACGCAGTATTTT. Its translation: CASSLRAAGDTQYF.